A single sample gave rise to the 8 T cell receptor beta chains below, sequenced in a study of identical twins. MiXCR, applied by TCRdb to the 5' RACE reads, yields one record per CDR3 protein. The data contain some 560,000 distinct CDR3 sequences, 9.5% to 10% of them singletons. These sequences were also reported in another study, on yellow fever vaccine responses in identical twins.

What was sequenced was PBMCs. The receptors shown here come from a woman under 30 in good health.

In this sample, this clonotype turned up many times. The CDR3 DNA reads TGTGCCAGCGGAACCGGACTAGCCCACTACGAGCAGTACTTC. Its translation: CASGTGLAHYEQYF. The V call is TRBV27, the J call TRBJ2-7; TRBD2 matches 8 bases. CDR3 size: 14 residues. Germline V gene data show CDR1 as MNHEY and CDR2 as SMNVEV (reference sequence). The trim removed 8 bases at V and 3 bases at J, leaving 9 bases unmatched.

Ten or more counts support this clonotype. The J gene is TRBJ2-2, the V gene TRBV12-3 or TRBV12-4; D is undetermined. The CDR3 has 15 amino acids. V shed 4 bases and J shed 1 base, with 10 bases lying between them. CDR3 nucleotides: TGTGCCAGCAGTTACGGGCTCAAGAACACCGGGGAGCTGTTTTTT. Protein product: CASSYGLKNTGELFF.

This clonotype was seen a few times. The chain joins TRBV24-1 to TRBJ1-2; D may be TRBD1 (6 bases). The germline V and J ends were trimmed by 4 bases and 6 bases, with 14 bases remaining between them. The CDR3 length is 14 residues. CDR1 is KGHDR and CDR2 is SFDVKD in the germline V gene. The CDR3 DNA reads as TGTGCCACCAGTGACGCCGGGACAATTGATGGCTACACCTTC. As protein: CATSDAGTIDGYTF.

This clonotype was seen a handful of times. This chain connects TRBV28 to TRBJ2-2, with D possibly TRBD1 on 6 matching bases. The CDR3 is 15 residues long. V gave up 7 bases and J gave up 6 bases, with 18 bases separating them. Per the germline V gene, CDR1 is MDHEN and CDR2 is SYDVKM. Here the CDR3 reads CASTGTTGFAGELFF. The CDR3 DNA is TGTGCCAGCACGGGGACAACGGGTTTCGCCGGGGAGCTGTTTTTT.

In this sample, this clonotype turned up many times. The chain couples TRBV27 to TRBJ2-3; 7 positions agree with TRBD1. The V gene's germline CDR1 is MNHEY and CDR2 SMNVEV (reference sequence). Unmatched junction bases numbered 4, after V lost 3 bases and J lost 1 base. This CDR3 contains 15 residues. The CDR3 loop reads CASSFLGGGTDTQYF. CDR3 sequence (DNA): TGTGCCAGCAGTTTCCTAGGGGGCGGCACAGATACGCAGTATTTT.

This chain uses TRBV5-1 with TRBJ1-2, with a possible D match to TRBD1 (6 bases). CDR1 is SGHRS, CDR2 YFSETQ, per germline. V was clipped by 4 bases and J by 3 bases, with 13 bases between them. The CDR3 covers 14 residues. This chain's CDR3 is CASSGTGTHYGYTF. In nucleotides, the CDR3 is TGCGCCAGCAGCGGAACCGGGACACACTATGGCTACACCTTC.

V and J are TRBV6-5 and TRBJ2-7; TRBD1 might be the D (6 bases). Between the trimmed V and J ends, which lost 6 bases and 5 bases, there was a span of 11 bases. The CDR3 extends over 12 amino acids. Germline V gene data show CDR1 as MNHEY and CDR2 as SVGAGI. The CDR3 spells CASREQGHEQYF. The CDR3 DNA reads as TGTGCCAGCAGAGAACAGGGTCACGAGCAGTACTTC.

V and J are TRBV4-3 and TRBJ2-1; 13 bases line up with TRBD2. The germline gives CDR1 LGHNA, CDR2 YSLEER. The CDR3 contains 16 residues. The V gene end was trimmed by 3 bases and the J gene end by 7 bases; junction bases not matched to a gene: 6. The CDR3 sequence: CASSQDRGLAGNEQFF. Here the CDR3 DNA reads TGCGCCAGCAGCCAGGACCGGGGACTAGCGGGGAATGAGCAGTTCTTC.